This passage covers 24 T cell receptor beta chains from one sample sequenced in a study of T-cell reconstitution after alpha-beta-depleted transplantation in children. Unique molecular identifiers were built into the TCRbeta library. TCRdb re-called the PCR reads through MiXCR, storing one row per CDR3 protein. There are about 92,000 distinct CDR3 sequences in the sample; approximately 12% occur only once, and roughly 14% lies in the top ten. The material was PBMCs from the stem cell graft donor, obtained from the stem cell graft. The receptors stem from a human donor who donated a stem cell graft to a child with inherited bone marrow failure.

This clonotype appeared once. V usage is TRBV10-3 and J usage is TRBJ1-5, with 7 bases lining up with TRBD1. This CDR3 comprises 14 residues. V dropped 5 bases and J dropped 4; count of bases not matched to a gene: 5. CDR1 ENHRY and CDR2 SYGVKD come from the germline V gene. CDR3: CAISPDRTNQPQHF. The CDR3 nucleotides read TGTGCCATCAGTCCGGACAGGACTAATCAGCCCCAGCATTTT.

This clonotype was seen many times. The genes are TRBV5-1 and TRBJ2-3, with D tentatively TRBD2 (5 bases). Germline V gives CDR1 SGHRS, CDR2 YFSETQ. The length of the CDR3 is 14 residues. Trimming removed 4 bases from V and 2 bases from J, with 11 bases in between. This CDR3 reads CASSADYTTDTQYF. Here the CDR3 DNA reads TGCGCCAGCAGCGCCGACTACACCACAGATACGCAGTATTTT.

In its sample, this clonotype was seen a few times. CDR3 coding DNA: TGTGCCATCAGTGAGTCCCAGGGACAGCTCCAAGAGACCCAGTACTTC. This translates into CAISESQGQLQETQYF. J is TRBJ2-5 and V is TRBV10-3; 7 bases align to TRBD1. V lost 0 bases and J lost 1; bases outside the gene matches: 5. In germline, CDR1 is ENHRY, CDR2 SYGVKD. This CDR3 has 16 residues.

The V and J genes are TRBV20-1 and TRBJ1-1; D call uncertain. The germline CDR1 and CDR2 sequences are DFQATT and SNEGSKA (reference sequence). The CDR3 length is 15 residues. Deletions cut 0 bases from V and 4 bases from J, with 15 bases between. DNA for the CDR3: TGCAGTGCTAGAGAGAATAGGGCGCGGGGCACTGAAGCTTTCTTT. As protein: CSARENRARGTEAFF.

The rearrangement links TRBV15 to TRBJ2-7; 7 bases are shared with TRBD1. V dropped 0 bases and J dropped 0; count of bases not matched to a gene: 8. Germline CDR1 LNHNV, CDR2 YYDKDF (reference sequence). CDR3 length: 17 residues. The CDR3: CATSRDQTGTASYEQYF. CDR3 in DNA: TGTGCCACCAGCAGAGATCAGACCGGGACAGCCTCCTACGAGCAGTACTTC.

In its sample, this clonotype was seen a few times. The chain combines TRBV30 with TRBJ2-2, with 7 bases identical to TRBD2. Germline values: CDR1 GTSNPN, CDR2 SVGIG (reference sequence). Trimming at V came to 2 bases and at J to 5 bases, leaving 5 bases not matched to a gene. There are 14 residues in the CDR3. CDR3 sequence (DNA): TGTGCCTGGAGTTGGGTTAGCGGGACCGGGGAGCTGTTTTTT. Protein sequence: CAWSWVSGTGELFF.

Many counts were recorded for this clonotype. The chain is built from TRBV29-1 and TRBJ2-3; no reliable D call. This CDR3 comprises 12 residues. V gave up 4 bases and J gave up 3 bases, with 8 bases separating them. Germline CDR1 reads SQVTM; CDR2 reads ANQGSEA. CDR3 sequence (DNA): TGCAGCGTTGCACCCACTACAGATACGCAGTATTTT. This sequence encodes CSVAPTTDTQYF.

The J gene is TRBJ2-7, the V gene TRBV4-1, with D unclear. CDR3 length equals 13 residues. V dropped 1 base and J dropped 4 bases, with 8 bases sitting between them. Germline V lookup: CDR1 MGHRA, CDR2 YSYEKL. CDR3 residues: CASSQGYQYEQYF. The CDR3 coding sequence is TGCGCCAGCAGCCAAGGCTACCAATACGAGCAGTACTTC.

In its sample, this clonotype was seen a few times. This rearrangement joins TRBV20-1 to TRBJ2-3, with D perhaps TRBD2 (7 bases). The CDR3 runs to 18 residues. Germline CDR1 and CDR2: DFQATT and SNEGSKA (reference sequence). Deletions cut 0 bases from V and 2 bases from J, with 21 bases between. CDR3: CSARDQWSRGGTTDTQYF. The CDR3 DNA reads as TGCAGTGCTAGAGATCAATGGTCAAGGGGGGGCACCACAGATACGCAGTATTTT.

In this sample, this clonotype turned up many times. CDR3: CASSLAVGMANEQFF. As DNA, the CDR3 is TGCGCCAGCAGCTTGGCCGTAGGGATGGCCAATGAGCAGTTCTTC. The chain joins TRBV5-1 to TRBJ2-1, with D uncertain. CDR3 size: 15 residues. V was trimmed by 0 bases and J by 6 bases, leaving 13 bases between them. Germline loops: CDR1 SGHRS, CDR2 YFSETQ.

This clonotype was counted ten times or more. The chain has TRBV20-1 and TRBJ1-1; perhaps TRBD1 as D (6 bases). Per germline, CDR1 DFQATT and CDR2 SNEGSKA (reference sequence). Trimming took 3 bases from V and 4 from J, leaving 9 bases between them. The CDR3 covers 12 residues. CDR3 bases: TGCAGTGCTAGTTCGGACAGCACTGAAGCTTTCTTT. This codes for CSASSDSTEAFF.

This rearrangement joins TRBV18 to TRBJ1-5; D gene uncertain. CDR1 KGHSH and CDR2 LQKENI come from the germline V gene. This CDR3 is built from 15 residues. Trimming shortened V by 1 base and J by 0 bases, and 7 bases separated the two germline ends. The CDR3 DNA follows: TGTGCCAGCTCACCACGGGGAGATAGCAATCAGCCCCAGCATTTT. It codes for CASSPRGDSNQPQHF.

The V and J genes are TRBV21-1 and TRBJ2-2; TRBD1, the D gene given by the table, was not confirmed from the DNA. TRBV21-1 is shown as a pseudogene. The CDR3 length is 16 residues. CDR3 amino acids: CASSNGRQGWAGELFF. For the CDR3, the DNA is TGTGCCAGCAGCAATGGGCGTCAGGGATGGGCCGGGGAGCTGTTTTTT.

The sample holds many counts of this clonotype. The V call is TRBV3-1, the J call TRBJ2-7, with D possibly being TRBD2 (5 bases). Trimming shortened V by 3 bases and J by 3 bases, and 6 bases separated the two germline ends. This CDR3 contains 12 residues. The germline V gene has CDR1 LGHDT and CDR2 YNNKEL (reference sequence). The CDR3 here is CASSHGIYEQYF. CDR3 bases: TGTGCCAGCAGCCACGGGATCTACGAGCAGTACTTC.

The chain carries TRBV5-6 and TRBJ2-1; 10 positions agree with TRBD2. J lost 15 bases, V lost 1 base, and 10 bases had no gene match. CDR3 length: 14 amino acids. The germline V gene has CDR1 SGHDT and CDR2 YYEEEE. The DNA for the CDR3 is TGTGCCAGCAGCTTGAATAAGCGGGGGGGCAGTTTGTTCTTC. Translated, it gives CASSLNKRGGSLFF.

This clonotype was picked up many times. The CDR3 DNA is TGTGCCAGCAGCCCCCGGACGGCCTCTGGAAACACCATATATTTT. It specifies CASSPRTASGNTIYF. The rearrangement uses TRBV7-2 and TRBJ1-3; no firm D call. This CDR3 comprises 15 residues. V was clipped by 5 bases and J by 0 bases, with 11 bases between them. Germline CDR1 SGHTA, CDR2 FQGNSA.

At least ten counts were recorded for this clonotype. This chain uses TRBV20-1 with TRBJ1-1; no clear D. Germline values: CDR1 DFQATT, CDR2 SNEGSKA (reference sequence). The CDR3 contains 14 residues. Trimming removed 2 bases from V and 1 base from J, with 11 bases in between. The DNA of the CDR3 is TGCAGTGCTAGAAGGGCAGCCCCGAACACTGAAGCTTTCTTT. Residues: CSARRAAPNTEAFF.

This clonotype was observed once. A much larger clone is a single base away; this may be a read error. The chain combines TRBV7-9 with TRBJ2-1, with D uncertain. Germline V CDR1 and CDR2: SEHNR, FQNEAQ (reference sequence). V was shortened by 5 bases and J by 5 bases, with 19 bases between the two germline ends. This CDR3 has 16 residues. The CDR3 here is CASSPGGDGVDNEQFF. CDR3 DNA sequence: TGTGCCAGCAGCCCAGGCGGCGATGGCGTCGACAATGAGCAGTTCTTC.

This clonotype was seen repeatedly, ten times or more. The V call is TRBV7-2, the J call TRBJ2-5; 7 bases fit TRBD1. The CDR3 extends over 15 amino acids. V trimming: 5 bases; J trimming: 1 base; junction bases outside the gene matches: 7. Germline V gene lookup returns CDR1 SGHTA and CDR2 FQGNSA. The CDR3, as DNA: TGTGCCAGCAGCCCCACCCGGGACAGCCAAGAGACCCAGTACTTC. Translation gives CASSPTRDSQETQYF.

Many counts were recorded for this clonotype. The chain links TRBV12-3 or TRBV12-4 to TRBJ2-6, with 11 bases matching TRBD1. The CDR3 consists of 19 residues. Trimming took 4 bases from V and 4 from J; bases not matched to a gene: 12. The CDR3 sequence is CASSSLDRGRFGGANVLTF. In DNA form, the CDR3 reads TGTGCCAGCAGTTCGTTGGACAGGGGGCGGTTCGGCGGGGCCAACGTCCTGACTTTC.

This clonotype was observed at least ten times. The chain couples TRBV29-1 to TRBJ1-1; the D is unclear. The CDR3 has 13 amino acids. Germline V gene sequence: CDR1 SQVTM, CDR2 ANQGSEA. Trimming removed 0 bases at V and 8 bases at J, with 13 bases between. The chain's CDR3 is CSVEDMLPGEAFF. The CDR3 DNA follows: TGCAGCGTTGAAGATATGTTGCCCGGGGAAGCTTTCTTT.

V usage is TRBV12-3 or TRBV12-4 and J usage is TRBJ1-5; D gene uncertain. V shed 3 bases and J shed 6 bases, with 12 bases lying between them. CDR3 length: 14 residues. The CDR3, as DNA: TGTGCCAGCAGTTTGGGAGGGTGGGCTCAGCCCCAGCATTTT. Its translation: CASSLGGWAQPQHF.

This clonotype was detected ten times or more. The chain has TRBV20-1 and TRBJ2-7; 8 nucleotides agree with TRBD1. Trimming at V came to 1 base and at J to 5 bases, leaving 16 bases not matched to a gene. This CDR3 is built from 17 residues. CDR1 and CDR2 from the germline V gene are DFQATT and SNEGSKA (reference sequence). CDR3 residues: CSARAVIPRTGINEQYF. The CDR3 nucleotides are TGCAGTGCTAGAGCCGTTATCCCCCGGACAGGGATCAACGAGCAGTACTTC.

This clonotype was observed at least ten times. The V gene is TRBV6-2 or TRBV6-3, the J gene TRBJ1-2, with 8 bases aligning to TRBD1. This CDR3 has 12 amino acids. Trimming took 6 bases from V and 3 from J; bases not matched to a gene: 0. Germline V CDR1 and CDR2: MNHEY, SVGEGT. DNA for the CDR3: TGTGCCAGCAGACAGGGGGACTATGGCTACACCTTC. It translates to CASRQGDYGYTF.